The text below deals with one T cell receptor beta chain. The data were obtained in a study of blood T cell repertoires in COVID-19. This table comes from immunoSEQ multiplex PCR, and its TCRdb copy is limited to in-frame clones, with some not included. Of a few hundred thousand clones listed, 80% to 90% are singletons. The germline gives CDR1 SNHLY, CDR2 FYNNEI. The CDR3 consists of 16 residues. V shed 0 bases, J shed 4 bases, and the junction held 6 bases outside the gene matches. Specimen: PBMCs or T cells enriched from blood (not recorded which). This chain connects TRBV2 to TRBJ2-3; 8 bases match TRBD2. This clonotype originated in a man aged 30 to 39 who had recovered from COVID-19. CDR3 residues: CASSEAEGLGADTQYF. CDR3 DNA sequence: TGTGCCAGCAGTGAAGCGGAGGGACTAGGGGCAGATACGCAGTATTTT.